Listed below are T cell receptor beta chains from one sample, sequenced in a study of shared clonotypes between healthy human individuals. The method was immunoSEQ multiplex PCR; TCRdb's version includes in-frame clones alone and lacks a portion of them. The table has around 1,000,000 clones, around three quarters seen once. Sequencing input: memory CD4+ T cells from PBMCs. The receptors here all came from a man between 18 and 35 years old in good health. Some clones in this sample may be carry-over from other donors' samples. Each CDR3 is given with its conserved first and last residue. The D gene is left open where the match is weak. Clone size is not always given. Where it is, it says once, few, many or a class for expanded clones.

clone_size	v_call	d_call	j_call	cdr3_nt	cdr3_aa
few	TRBV28	NA	TRBJ2-7	TGTGCCAGCAGGACCGTGGACCCCTACGAGCAGTACTTC	CASRTVDPYEQYF
NA	TRBV28	NA	TRBJ2-5	TGTGCCAGCAGACCCGACGCGGGGACCCAGTACTTC	CASRPDAGTQYF
NA	TRBV28	NA	TRBJ1-5	TGTGCCAGCAGGGCAAGCGGCGTGGAGCCCCAGCATTTT	CASRASGVEPQHF
NA	TRBV7-2	TRBD2	TRBJ2-5	TGTGCCAGCAGCTCCTCACCCGGGACTAGCGGTTTACAAGAGACCCAGTACTTC	CASSSSPGTSGLQETQYF
many	TRBV5-6	TRBD1	TRBJ2-2	TGTGCCAGCAGTCCAGATCAGGGGGCTCACGGGGAGCTGTTTTTT	CASSPDQGAHGELFF
NA	TRBV28	NA	TRBJ2-5	TGTGCCAGCAGTCCCATGGGGGCGCGGGGGGAGACCCAGTACTTC	CASSPMGARGETQYF
NA	TRBV5-1	NA	TRBJ1-5	TGCGCCAGCAGCTTGGGGTCTGGGGGCAATCAGCCCCAGCATTTT	CASSLGSGGNQPQHF
NA	TRBV11-2	NA	TRBJ1-1	TGTGCCAGCACCAGACAGCAGTCAGAAGCTTTCTTT	CASTRQQSEAFF
NA	TRBV6-1	NA	TRBJ2-2	TGTGCCAGCATGTCCTCCCTGAACACCGGGGAGCTGTTTTTT	CASMSSLNTGELFF
few	TRBV30	NA	TRBJ1-4	TGTGCCTGGAGTGGGCAGACGGGCGAAAAACTGTTTTTT	CAWSGQTGEKLFF
NA	TRBV6-5	NA	TRBJ2-7	TGTGCCAGCAGCCCTCGAGGGGGGACAGCCTACGAGCAGTACTTC	CASSPRGGTAYEQYF
NA	TRBV13	NA	TRBJ2-5	TGTGCCAGCAGCTTTCGACAGGTTGGAGAGACCCAGTACTTC	CASSFRQVGETQYF
NA	TRBV28	TRBD1	TRBJ1-4	TGTGCCAGCAGTCAGGGGGCAACTAATGAAAAACTGTTTTTT	CASSQGATNEKLFF
NA	TRBV11-2	NA	TRBJ2-2	TGTGCCAGCAGTCATAAGGGCCCCTTGTCAACCGGGGAGCTGTTTTTT	CASSHKGPLSTGELFF
few	TRBV19	TRBD1	TRBJ2-2	TGTGCCAGTAGTCTAAGGACAGGGGGAGTCGGGGAGCTGTTTTTT	CASSLRTGGVGELFF
NA	TRBV25-1	NA	TRBJ1-2	TGTGCCAGCAGTGAGATGGAGGGTTTTAGTCTGGGCTACACCTTC	CASSEMEGFSLGYTF
NA	TRBV11-1	TRBD1	TRBJ1-5	TGTGCCAGCAGCTTAACAGGGGGCGGCAATCAGCCCCAGCATTTT	CASSLTGGGNQPQHF
NA	TRBV27	TRBD1	TRBJ1-1	TGTGCCAGCAGCCCTAACAGGGGGGGGCTTACTGAAGCTTTCTTT	CASSPNRGGLTEAFF
few	TRBV9	NA	TRBJ1-1	TGTGCCAGCAGCGTAGAAGGGGGGCCTGAAGCTTTCTTT	CASSVEGGPEAFF
few	TRBV14	NA	TRBJ2-1	TGTGCCAGCAGCCTGGTCCTAGTTCCATACAATGAGCAGTTCTTC	CASSLVLVPYNEQFF
NA	TRBV5-1	NA	TRBJ2-6	TGCGCCAGCAGCATGAAAACGGACATCCGGGCCAACGTCCTGACTTTC	CASSMKTDIRANVLTF
NA	TRBV5-1	NA	TRBJ1-2	TGCGCCAGCAGCTTGGGTCCGGTGGAGGGCTACACCTTC	CASSLGPVEGYTF
NA	TRBV5-1	NA	TRBJ1-3	TGCGCCAGCAGCTCCCGGGACGAAGGAAACACCATATATTTT	CASSSRDEGNTIYF
few	TRBV20-1	NA	TRBJ2-5	TGCAGTGCTATGAGGGGGGAGACCCAGTACTTC	CSAMRGETQYF
NA	TRBV18	NA	TRBJ1-2	TGTGCCAGCTCACCAGATCAGGGATCCAACTATGGCTACACCTTC	CASSPDQGSNYGYTF
few	TRBV6-1	TRBD1	TRBJ1-2	TGTGCCAGCAGTGAAGACAGGGGCTATGGCTACACCTTC	CASSEDRGYGYTF
NA	TRBV11-2	NA	TRBJ2-7	TGTGCCAGCAGCGAGCGACTAGGAATGAGCGAGCAGTACTTC	CASSERLGMSEQYF
NA	TRBV19	NA	TRBJ1-5	TGTGCCAGTAGATCCACAAGGGGCAGCAATCAGCCCCAGCATTTT	CASRSTRGSNQPQHF